Below, 7 T cell receptor beta chains from the same sample are listed, as sequenced in a study of shared clonotypes between healthy human individuals. Sequencing was performed with immunoSEQ multiplex PCR; in TCRdb, only in-frame clones are kept and a portion is missing. The sample comprises about 2.4 million clones, around 94% of which are singletons, and over 0.12% rests with the top ten. The sequenced sample consisted of naive CD4+ T cells sorted from blood. As for subset: CD45RA+ positively selected. The receptors stem from a man younger than 35 in good health.

This chain joins TRBV13 and TRBJ2-2, with 7 bases identical to TRBD2. Germline V gives CDR1 PRHDT, CDR2 FYEKMQ (reference sequence). V shed 1 base and J 5 bases; nucleotides not matched to a gene: 1. This CDR3 comprises 14 residues. Written as DNA, the CDR3 is TGTGCCAGCAGCTTAGAGGGAGGGACCGGGGAGCTGTTTTTT. This codes for CASSLEGGTGELFF.

This clone was seen only a few times. This sequence joins TRBV2 and TRBJ1-6, with TRBD1 as a possible D gene (6 bases). Between the trimmed V and J ends, which lost 6 bases and 10 bases, there was a span of 13 bases. Germline CDR1 and CDR2: SNHLY and FYNNEI. The CDR3 is made up of 13 amino acids. This chain's CDR3 is CASRGDDRSPLHF. CDR3 coding DNA: TGTGCCAGCAGGGGGGATGACAGGTCACCCCTCCACTTT. Full variable domain (remainder filled in from reference TRBV2 and TRBJ1-6): EPEVTQTPSHQVTQMGQEVILRCVPISNHLYFYWYRQILGQKVEFLVSFYNNEISEKSEIFDDQFSVERPDGSNFTLKIRSTKLEDSAMYFCASRGDDRSPLHFGNGTRLTVT.

V is TRBV10-1 and J is TRBJ1-1; 8 bases align to TRBD1. The V gene end was trimmed by 6 bases and the J gene end by 4 bases; junction bases not matched to a gene: 7. The CDR3 length is 14 residues. The germline CDR1 and CDR2 sequences are WNHNN and SYGVQD (reference sequence). The DNA for the CDR3 is TGCGCCAGCAGCGGACAGGGCGTGGGCACTGAAGCTTTCTTT. Its protein is CASSGQGVGTEAFF.

Details on this clone: The sample contains more than one DNA sequence encoding this CDR3. The chain combines TRBV30 with TRBJ1-5, with D maybe TRBD1 (5 bases). Germline V gene lookup returns CDR1 GTSNPN and CDR2 SVGIG (reference sequence). V dropped 0 bases and J dropped 1 base, with 10 bases sitting between them. The CDR3 sequence is 15 residues long. The DNA for the CDR3 is TGTGCCTGGAGTGTACGGGGCGGGAGCAATCAGCCCCAGCATTTT. Translating gives CAWSVRGGSNQPQHF.

The rearrangement joins TRBV5-1 to TRBJ1-2; 10 nucleotides match TRBD1. The trim removed 0 bases at V and 3 bases at J, leaving 5 bases unmatched. Germline assignment: CDR1 SGHRS and CDR2 YFSETQ. This CDR3 comprises 16 residues. CDR3 protein: CASSLESGQGHYGYTF. CDR3 coding DNA: TGCGCCAGCAGCTTGGAGTCGGGACAGGGGCACTATGGCTACACCTTC.

V usage is TRBV11-2 and J usage is TRBJ1-3; 8 nucleotides align to TRBD1. CDR3 length: 15 residues. J gave up 2 bases and V 5 bases, and 5 bases lay outside the gene matches. The germline CDR1 and CDR2 sequences are SGHAT and FQNNGV. The CDR3 nucleotides read TGTGCCAGCAGCCCAACAGGGGGAACTGGAAACACCATATATTTT. It specifies CASSPTGGTGNTIYF.

The chain uses TRBV1 and TRBJ2-7; the D call in the table, TRBD2, was not verified against the DNA. TRBV1 is a recognized pseudogene. The CDR3 loop spans 17 amino acids. CDR3 residues: CTSSHLSSGMATGEQYF. In DNA, the CDR3 is TGCACCAGCAGCCACTTGAGCAGCGGGATGGCCACGGGGGAGCAGTACTTC.